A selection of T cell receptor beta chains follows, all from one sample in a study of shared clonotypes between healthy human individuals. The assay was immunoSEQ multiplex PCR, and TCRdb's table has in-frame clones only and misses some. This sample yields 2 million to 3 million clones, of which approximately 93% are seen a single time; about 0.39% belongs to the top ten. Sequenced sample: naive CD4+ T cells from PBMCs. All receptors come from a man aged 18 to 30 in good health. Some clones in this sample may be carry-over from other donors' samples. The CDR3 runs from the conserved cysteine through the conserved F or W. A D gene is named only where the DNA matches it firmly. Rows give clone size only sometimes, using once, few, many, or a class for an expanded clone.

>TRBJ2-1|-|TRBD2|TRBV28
CASSFRGGRRLAYNEQFF
TGTGCCAGCAGTTTTCGGGGCGGTAGACGACTAGCTTACAATGAGCAGTTCTTC
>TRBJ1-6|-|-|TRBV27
CASSPAAGRNNSPLHF
TGTGCCAGCAGTCCCGCCGCGGGGAGAAATAATTCACCCCTCCACTTT
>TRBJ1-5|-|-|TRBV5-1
CASSLDGRSNQPQHF
TGCGCCAGCAGCTTGGATGGGAGGAGCAATCAGCCCCAGCATTTT
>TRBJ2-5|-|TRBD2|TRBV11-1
CASSGRRLAGPRPETQYF
TGTGCCAGCAGCGGCCGGAGGCTAGCGGGCCCAAGGCCCGAGACCCAGTACTTC
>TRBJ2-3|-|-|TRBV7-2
CASSLSGNPGWDTQYF
TGTGCCAGCAGCCTTAGTGGAAACCCAGGGTGGGATACGCAGTATTTT
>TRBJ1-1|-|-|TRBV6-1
CASNPPASVSTEAFF
TGTGCCAGCAACCCCCCGGCCAGTGTCAGTACTGAAGCTTTCTTT
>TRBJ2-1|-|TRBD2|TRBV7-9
CASSPIAGGLYNEQFF
TGTGCCAGCAGCCCGATAGCGGGAGGACTTTACAATGAGCAGTTCTTC
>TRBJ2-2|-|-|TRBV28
CAHLGGEKGAGELFF
TGTGCCCACTTAGGAGGGGAGAAAGGGGCCGGGGAGCTGTTTTTT
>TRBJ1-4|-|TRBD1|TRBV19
CASTWGDRGNEKLFF
TGTGCCAGTACGTGGGGGGACAGGGGAAATGAAAAACTGTTTTTT
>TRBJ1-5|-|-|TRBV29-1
CSVTTDSNQPQHF
TGCAGCGTTACGACAGACAGCAATCAGCCCCAGCATTTT
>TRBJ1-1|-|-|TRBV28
CASSPHEDNTEAFF
TGTGCCAGCAGTCCCCACGAGGACAACACTGAAGCTTTCTTT
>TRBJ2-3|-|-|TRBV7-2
CASLAAGFSTDTQYF
TGTGCCAGCCTGGCGGCGGGGTTTAGCACAGATACGCAGTATTTT
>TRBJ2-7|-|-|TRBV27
CATKLGLATYEQYF
TGTGCCACCAAGTTAGGATTGGCAACCTACGAGCAGTACTTC
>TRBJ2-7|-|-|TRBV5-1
CASTPPREPYEQYF
TGCGCCAGCACCCCCCCCAGGGAACCCTACGAGCAGTACTTC
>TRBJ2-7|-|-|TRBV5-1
CASSEPGTATYEQYF
TGCGCCAGCAGCGAACCCGGGACGGCTACCTACGAGCAGTACTTC
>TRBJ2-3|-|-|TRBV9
CASSGGADTQYF
TGTGCCAGCAGTGGGGGCGCGGATACGCAGTATTTT
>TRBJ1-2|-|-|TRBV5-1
CASSTGPAGAGFSGYTF
TGCGCCAGCAGCACGGGTCCAGCCGGGGCAGGGTTTAGTGGCTACACCTTC
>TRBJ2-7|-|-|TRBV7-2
CASSLGGASYEQYF
TGTGCCAGCAGCTTGGGCGGGGCCTCCTACGAGCAGTACTTC
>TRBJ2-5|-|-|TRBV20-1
CSTSFQTQYF
TGCAGTACTAGTTTCCAGACCCAGTACTTC
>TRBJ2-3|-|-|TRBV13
CASSPRNLQDTQYF
TGTGCCAGCAGCCCAAGGAACCTCCAAGATACGCAGTATTTT
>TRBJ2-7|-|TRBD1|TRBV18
CASSPFSGQGDEQYF
TGTGCCAGCTCACCCTTCTCCGGACAGGGCGACGAGCAGTACTTC
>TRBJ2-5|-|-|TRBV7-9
CASSSALGGGETQYF
TGTGCCAGCAGTAGTGCTCTCGGCGGAGGAGAGACCCAGTACTTC
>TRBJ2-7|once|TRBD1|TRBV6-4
CASSGDREFEQYF
TGTGCCAGCAGTGGTGACAGGGAATTCGAGCAGTACTTC
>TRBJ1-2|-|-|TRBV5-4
CASSSRLGAGYGYTF
TGTGCCAGCAGCTCCAGACTAGGGGCCGGCTATGGCTACACCTTC
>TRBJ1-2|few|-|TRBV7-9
CASRPLGTVNYTF
TGTGCCAGCAGACCCCTTGGGACTGTAAACTACACCTTC
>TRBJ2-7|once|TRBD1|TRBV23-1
CASSRDRGPHEQYF
TGCGCCAGCAGCAGGGACAGGGGGCCCCACGAGCAGTACTTC
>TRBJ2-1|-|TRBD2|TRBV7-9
CASSFRLAGGFGEQFF
TGTGCCAGCAGCTTTCGACTAGCGGGAGGCTTTGGTGAGCAGTTCTTC
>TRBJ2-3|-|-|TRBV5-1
CASSLSGDADTQYF
TGCGCCAGCAGCTTGTCAGGGGACGCAGATACGCAGTATTTT
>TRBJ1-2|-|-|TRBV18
CTSSPKNGSYGYTF
TGTACCAGCTCACCAAAAAACGGTTCCTATGGCTACACCTTC
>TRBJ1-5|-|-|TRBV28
CASSLLGASNQPQHF
TGTGCCAGCAGCCTGTTGGGTGCTAGCAATCAGCCCCAGCATTTT
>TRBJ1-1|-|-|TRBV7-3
CASSFPGVYTEAFF
TGTGCCAGCAGCTTCCCCGGGGTTTACACTGAAGCTTTCTTT
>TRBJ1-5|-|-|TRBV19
CASRIRSWRGQPQHF
TGTGCCAGTAGGATAAGGTCTTGGCGAGGTCAGCCCCAGCATTTT
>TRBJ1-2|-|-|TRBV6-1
CASRTGRSYGYTF
TGTGCCAGCAGAACAGGGCGTTCCTATGGCTACACCTTC
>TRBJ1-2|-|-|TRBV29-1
CSVEGKGNYGYTF
TGCAGCGTTGAAGGGAAGGGGAACTATGGCTACACCTTC
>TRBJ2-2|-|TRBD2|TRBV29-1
CSARSGTNTGELFF
TGCAGCGCTCGGAGCGGGACGAACACCGGGGAGCTGTTTTTT
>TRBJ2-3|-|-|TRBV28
CASSLLADTQYF
TGTGCCAGCAGTTTACTCGCAGATACGCAGTATTTT
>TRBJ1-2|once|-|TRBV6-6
CASSYRVRPNYGYTF
TGTGCCAGCAGTTATCGGGTCCGACCTAACTATGGCTACACCTTC
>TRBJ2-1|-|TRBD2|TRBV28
CASSLRGTSVNEQFF
TGTGCCAGCAGTTTAAGGGGGACTAGTGTCAATGAGCAGTTCTTC
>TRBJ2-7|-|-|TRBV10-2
CASSESRVSGEQYF
TGCGCCAGCAGTGAGTCCCGGGTTTCGGGCGAGCAGTACTTC
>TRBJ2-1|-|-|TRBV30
CAWLRWGAEQFF
TGTGCCTGGCTCAGATGGGGCGCTGAGCAGTTCTTC
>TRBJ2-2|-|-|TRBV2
CASSPRTDRWTGELVF
TGTGCCAGCAGCCCTAGGACAGACAGGTGGACCGGGGAGCTGGTTTTT
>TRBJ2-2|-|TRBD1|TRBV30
CAWIKWGTGETGELFF
TGTGCCTGGATTAAGTGGGGGACAGGGGAAACCGGGGAGCTGTTTTTT
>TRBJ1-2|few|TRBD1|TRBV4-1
CASSQGTGDYGYTF
TGCGCCAGCAGCCAGGGGACAGGAGATTATGGCTACACCTTC
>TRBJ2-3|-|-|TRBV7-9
CASAIGSPDTQYF
TGTGCCAGCGCAATTGGGAGCCCAGATACGCAGTATTTT
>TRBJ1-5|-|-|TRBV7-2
CASSLSRGIDQPQHF
TGTGCCAGCAGCTTATCAAGAGGTATCGATCAGCCCCAGCATTTT
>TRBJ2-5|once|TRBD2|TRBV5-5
CASSYGLAGGWGQETQYF
TGTGCCAGCAGCTATGGACTAGCGGGAGGTTGGGGGCAAGAGACCCAGTACTTC
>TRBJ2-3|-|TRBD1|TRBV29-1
CSIRGTASTDTQYF
TGCAGCATTAGAGGGACAGCTAGCACAGATACGCAGTATTTT
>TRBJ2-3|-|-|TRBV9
CASSVETGTSTDTQYF
TGTGCCAGCAGCGTAGAAACCGGGACTAGCACAGATACGCAGTATTTT
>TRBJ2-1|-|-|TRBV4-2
CASSQISGNEQFF
TGTGCCAGCAGCCAGATTAGCGGCAATGAGCAGTTCTTC
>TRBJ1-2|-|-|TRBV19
CASSITRGYGYTF
TGTGCCAGTAGTATTACGAGAGGCTATGGCTACACCTTC
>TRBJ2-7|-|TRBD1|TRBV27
CASSSTHRGSGEQYF
TGTGCCAGCAGTTCCACCCACAGGGGATCAGGGGAGCAGTACTTC
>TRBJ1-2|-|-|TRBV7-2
CASSYSEITFYGYTF
TGTGCCAGCAGCTACAGTGAGATAACCTTCTATGGCTACACCTTC
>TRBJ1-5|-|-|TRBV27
CASSFRGAQNQPQHF
TGTGCCAGCAGTTTCCGGGGGGCGCAAAATCAGCCCCAGCATTTT
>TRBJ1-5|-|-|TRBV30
CAWSVRGNQPQHF
TGTGCCTGGAGTGTACGGGGAAATCAGCCCCAGCATTTT
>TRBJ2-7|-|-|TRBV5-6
CASSLDRIAYEQYF
TGTGCCAGCAGCTTGGACAGGATAGCCTACGAGCAGTACTTC
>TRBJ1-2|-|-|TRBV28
CASSSGYGYTF
TGTGCCAGCAGTTCAGGCTATGGCTACACCTTC
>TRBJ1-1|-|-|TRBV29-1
CSVLVTEAFF
TGCAGCGTTTTAGTCACTGAAGCTTTCTTT
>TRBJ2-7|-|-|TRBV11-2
CASSLGYEGTYEQYF
TGTGCCAGCAGCTTAGGATATGAGGGGACCTACGAGCAGTACTTC